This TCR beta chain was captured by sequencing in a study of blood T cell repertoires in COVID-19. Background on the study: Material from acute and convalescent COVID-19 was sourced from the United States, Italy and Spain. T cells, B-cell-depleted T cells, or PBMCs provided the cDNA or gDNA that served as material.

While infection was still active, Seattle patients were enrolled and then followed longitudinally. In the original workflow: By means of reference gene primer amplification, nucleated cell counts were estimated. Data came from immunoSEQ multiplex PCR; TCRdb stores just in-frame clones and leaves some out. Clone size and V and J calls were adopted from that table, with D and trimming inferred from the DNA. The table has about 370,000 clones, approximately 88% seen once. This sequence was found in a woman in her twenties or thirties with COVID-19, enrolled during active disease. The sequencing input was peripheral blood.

The CDR3 DNA sequence: TGTGCCAGCAGCCAGCTAGACAGTTACAATGAGCAGTTCTTC. Protein product: CASSQLDSYNEQFF. This chain links TRBV14 with TRBJ2-1, with a tentative D call TRBD1 (5 bases). The CDR3 extends over 14 amino acids. V was trimmed by 3 bases and J by 4 bases, leaving 10 bases between them. Per the germline V gene, CDR1 is SGHDN and CDR2 is FVKESK.